The next 15 T cell receptor beta chains were all read from a single sample in a study of blood T cell repertoires in COVID-19. Produced via immunoSEQ multiplex PCR; TCRdb's table is partial and in-frame only. The table lists fewer than 150,000 clones, less than 90% of them singletons. Sequences were obtained from peripheral blood. These receptor sequences come from a woman in her twenties or thirties who had recovered from COVID-19.

This clone was found once. The V gene is TRBV12-3 or TRBV12-4, the J gene TRBJ1-2; 9 bases line up with TRBD1. Trimming cost V 6 bases and J 7 bases; bases outside gene matches: 6. CDR3 length: 13 amino acids. As DNA, the CDR3 is TGTGCCAGCAGCGTGACAGGGGGACCTGGCTACACCTTC. It encodes CASSVTGGPGYTF.

This rearrangement joins TRBV19 to TRBJ1-5; unclear D gene. CDR1 is LNHDA and CDR2 is SQIVND in the germline V gene (reference sequence). Trimming cost V 3 bases and J 7 bases, with 10 bases left between them. The CDR3 covers 13 residues. DNA of the CDR3: TGTGCCAGTAGTATCGGGGTGGTACAGCCCCAGCATTTT. It specifies CASSIGVVQPQHF.

In regard to this clone: Other DNA sequences of this sample code for an identical CDR3. The chain has TRBV11-2 and TRBJ1-1; D uncertain. Germline V gives CDR1 SGHAT, CDR2 FQNNGV. Trimming removed 0 bases from V and 1 base from J, with 3 bases in between. The length of the CDR3 is 13 residues. The CDR3: CASSLDRNTEAFF. CDR3 in DNA: TGTGCCAGCAGCTTAGACCGGAACACTGAAGCTTTCTTT.

This clone has just a few counts. This chain links TRBV7-2 with TRBJ1-4, with a possible D match to TRBD1 (6 bases). CDR1 is SGHTA, CDR2 FQGNSA, per germline. The ends were cut back, 1 base at V and 0 bases at J, with 9 bases in the middle. The CDR3 runs 16 residues. CDR3 coding DNA: TGTGCCAGCAGCTTAGGGACAGTCGCAACTAATGAAAAACTGTTTTTT. This encodes CASSLGTVATNEKLFF. Full variable domain (remainder filled in from reference TRBV7-2 and TRBJ1-4): GAGVSQSPSNKVTEKGKDVELRCDPISGHTALYWYRQSLGQGLEFLIYFQGNSAPDKSGLPSDRFSAERTGGSVSTLTIQRTQQEDSAVYLCASSLGTVATNEKLFFGSGTQLSVL.

The chain is built from TRBV20-1 and TRBJ2-2; 8 nucleotides agree with TRBD2. With 3 bases clipped from V and 4 bases from J, the junction kept 7 bases outside the gene matches. This CDR3 region has 15 residues. Germline CDR1 is DFQATT and CDR2 is SNEGSKA (reference sequence). CDR3 amino acids: CSASWGAGGTGELFF. CDR3 bases: TGCAGTGCTAGTTGGGGGGCGGGAGGCACCGGGGAGCTGTTTTTT.

This clone was detected many times. Other DNA sequences of this sample code for an identical CDR3. CDR3 coding DNA: TGTGCCAGCAGCCAAGCGGGGGGCAATCAGCCCCAGCATTTT. The encoded protein is CASSQAGGNQPQHF. The J gene is TRBJ1-5, the V gene TRBV3-1 (or the pseudogene TRBV3-2); a possible D gene is TRBD1 (5 bases). The V end was cut by 1 base, the J end by 2 bases, with 6 bases between. The germline V gene encodes CDR1 LGHDT and CDR2 YNNKEL (reference sequence). CDR3 length equals 14 residues.

The rearrangement joins TRBV9 to TRBJ1-2; the match to TRBD1 covers 9 bases. The ends lost 5 bases at V and 6 bases at J; junction bases unmatched: 8. The germline CDR1 and CDR2 sequences are SGDLS and YYNGEE. There are 14 residues in the CDR3. The CDR3 DNA reads as TGTGCCAGCAGGGATATAGGGACAGGGAATGGCTACACCTTC. It translates to CASRDIGTGNGYTF.

Only one count was recorded for this clone. The chain recombines TRBV12-3 or TRBV12-4 with TRBJ1-5; TRBD1 might be the D (6 bases). Deletions cut 4 bases from V and 5 bases from J, with 9 bases between. This CDR3 spans 13 amino acids. CDR3 protein: CASSSAGDQPQHF. As DNA, the CDR3 is TGTGCCAGCAGTTCAGCAGGGGATCAGCCCCAGCATTTT.

V gene TRBV5-8 combines with J gene TRBJ1-5, with 8 nucleotides matching TRBD1. The CDR3 spans 15 residues. The ends lost 4 bases at V and 7 bases at J; junction bases unmatched: 10. Per germline, CDR1 SGHTS and CDR2 YDEGEE. The CDR3 is CASSTGDRGRQPQHF. The CDR3 DNA sequence: TGTGCCAGCAGCACGGGAGACAGGGGAAGGCAGCCCCAGCATTTT. The full variable domain, with the rest looked up from reference TRBV5-8 and TRBJ1-5, is EAGVTQSPTHLIKTRGQQATLRCSPISGHTSVYWYQQALGLGLQFLLWYDEGEERNRGNFPPRFSGRQFPNYSSELNVNALELEDSALYLCASSTGDRGRQPQHFGDGTRLSIL.

V is TRBV28 and J is TRBJ2-5, with TRBD2 matching over 13 bases. CDR1 and CDR2 (germline): MDHEN, SYDVKM. V dropped 6 bases and J dropped 1; count of bases not matched to a gene: 2. This CDR3 comprises 15 residues. CDR3 region: CASSGLAGAQETQYF. The CDR3, as DNA: TGTGCCAGCAGCGGACTAGCGGGGGCCCAAGAGACCCAGTACTTC.

The genes are TRBV5-1 and TRBJ2-4; 9 bases match TRBD1. J was trimmed by 6 bases and V by 0 bases; bases with no gene match: 4. The germline CDR1 and CDR2 sequences are SGHRS and YFSETQ. The CDR3 has 15 amino acids. The CDR3 protein is CASSLGDRAVNIQYF. CDR3 sequence (DNA): TGCGCCAGCAGCTTGGGGGACAGGGCGGTAAACATTCAGTACTTC.

In regard to this clone: At the DNA level, this CDR3 is encoded by other sequences in the same sample as well. The CDR3 loop is CASSQAKFRLAGHNEQFF. The CDR3, as DNA: TGTGCCAGCAGCCAAGCGAAATTTCGGCTAGCGGGACACAATGAGCAGTTCTTC. This chain joins TRBV3-1 (or the pseudogene TRBV3-2) and TRBJ2-1, with 9 positions matching TRBD2. The CDR3 has 18 residues. Germline CDR1 LGHDT, CDR2 YNNKEL (reference sequence). V dropped 1 base and J dropped 5; count of bases not matched to a gene: 12.

The chain is built from TRBV3-1 (or the pseudogene TRBV3-2) and TRBJ2-1, with D unclear. This CDR3 region has 14 residues. The V gene lost 1 base and the J gene lost 5 bases, with 9 bases spanning the gap. Germline lookup yields CDR1 LGHDT and CDR2 YNNKEL (reference sequence). In nucleotides, the CDR3 is TGTGCCAGCAGCCAAGTTGTTAGTGACAATGAGCAGTTCTTC. Its protein is CASSQVVSDNEQFF.

The chain couples TRBV9 to TRBJ2-2; 10 positions match TRBD2. The ends lost 0 bases at V and 5 bases at J; junction bases unmatched: 4. CDR1 and CDR2 (germline): SGDLS, YYNGEE. This CDR3 has 16 amino acids. This CDR3 reads CASSVGLAGRTGELFF. The CDR3 nucleotides read TGTGCCAGCAGCGTAGGACTAGCGGGTCGAACCGGGGAGCTGTTTTTT. The entire variable domain, with the rest obtained from reference TRBV9 and TRBJ2-2, is as follows: DSGVTQTPKHLITATGQRVTLRCSPRSGDLSVYWYQQSLDQGLQFLIQYYNGEERAKGNILERFSAQQFPDLHSELNLSSLELGDSALYFCASSVGLAGRTGELFFGEGSRLTVL.

This clone was seen more than once but under ten times. The genes are TRBV4-2 and TRBJ2-7; D possibly corresponds to TRBD2 (6 bases). This CDR3 region has 15 residues. CDR1 and CDR2 (germline): LGHNA, YNFKEQ. Trimming took 2 bases from V and 5 from J, leaving 16 bases between them. Here the CDR3 reads CASSQPGLAADEQYF. Written as DNA, the CDR3 is TGTGCCAGCAGCCAACCGGGACTCGCGGCGGACGAGCAGTACTTC.